This paragraph reports one TCR beta chain. Its antigen is still unknown. Trimming pared 3 bases from V and 7 bases from J, leaving 17 bases between. The germline V gene has CDR1 SGHDT and CDR2 YYEEEE. This CDR3 region has 14 residues. The data belong to a study of cytomegalovirus exposure and HLA in healthy donors. The PCR was carried out with 60 Vbeta primers and 13 Jbeta primers. TCRdb's copy holds only in-frame clones and misses some; the assay was immunoSEQ multiplex PCR. The repertoire holds some 110,000 clones, with more than 80% as singletons. Overall study findings and caveats: Prior analysis indicated that the majority of TCR beta V segments exhibited productivity approximately 87% or approximately 30% of the time. As a later analysis showed, several of the most significant clusters appeared to be linked to common viral pathogens. HLA allele associations emerged for fewer than 20,000 TCR beta sequences in a later analysis, at 0.05 false discovery rate.

The origin of this receptor is a man aged 18 to 30 in good health and CMV-seronegative. The rearrangement uses TRBV5-6 and TRBJ2-7; possible D gene TRBD2, 6 bases. Specimen: PBMCs. The CDR3 sequence is CASSWTGTVIEQYF. In DNA, the CDR3 is TGTGCCAGCAGCTGGACCGGGACTGTAATTGAGCAGTACTTC.